The clone carrying this T cell receptor (beta chain) has ten or more counts. Its target is not known. A single record per CDR3 protein comes from TCRdb applying MiXCR to the 5' RACE reads. This sample has approximately 69,000 distinct CDR3 sequences, with approximately 6.2% found just once. This sample is drawn from a study of T cells after yellow fever vaccination. Study at large: SMART-Seq v4 Ultra Low Input handled preparation of low-cell-number fractions.

Trimming cost V 1 base and J 2 bases, with 11 bases left between them. Germline V gene lookup returns CDR1 MDHEN and CDR2 SYDVKM. The CDR3 runs 15 residues. Study-level results: On re-exposure, the response was weaker but peaked faster, at day 5 versus 15. Researchers cautioned that FACS-sorted repertoires could harbor abundant clonotypes contaminating from the bulk population. Booster samples showed a return of most primary-vaccination clones (under 97% CD4, about 85% CD8).

The sequence derives from a man aged 18-30 years who received the YFV17D yellow fever vaccine. This material consisted of CD4+ T cells sorted from PBMCs, taken around 16 days after the first yellow fever vaccination. The chain links TRBV28 to TRBJ1-2; tentatively, D is TRBD1 (6 bases). CDR3 protein: CASSLSGGRNYGYTF. The CDR3 DNA follows: TGTGCCAGCAGTTTATCCGGGGGGCGGAACTATGGCTACACCTTC.